This is a list of T cell receptor beta chains from one sample in a study of Ad26.COV2.S vaccination and SARS-CoV-2 variants. Sequencing used immunoSEQ multiplex PCR; TCRdb keeps in-frame clones, though not all of them. The data hold hundreds of thousands of clones, with roughly nine tenths observed a single time. The sequencing used peripheral blood, collected in a trial of Ad26.COV2.S vaccine versus placebo. The receptors here all came from a person aged 18-60 years who received the Ad26.COV2.S COVID-19 vaccine or a placebo. Both conserved end residues are part of each CDR3. A D gene is named only where the DNA matches it firmly. Clone size, where shown, is once, few, many, or a class for clones that have expanded.

TRBV11-2	TRBJ1-4	NA	NA	TGTGCCAGCAGCTTAGGTCAGGGCAATGAAAAACTGTTTTTT	CASSLGQGNEKLFF
TRBV6-5	TRBJ2-2	NA	NA	TGTGCCAGCAGTCGGGGTCTGGGCGGGGAGCTGTTTTTT	CASSRGLGGELFF
TRBV2	TRBJ2-3	NA	NA	TGTGCCAGCATGGGGTATCTGCCGGATACGCAGTATTTT	CASMGYLPDTQYF
TRBV5-1	TRBJ2-1	NA	NA	TGCGCCAGCAGCTCTGACGGGGGCTACAATGAGCAGTTCTTC	CASSSDGGYNEQFF
TRBV5-1	TRBJ2-1	NA	TRBD2	TGCGCCAGCAGCCTTGGGGAGGGCACCTTTTACCAGTTCTTC	CASSLGEGTFYQFF
TRBV2	TRBJ2-3	NA	NA	TGTGCCAGCAGTGATAGGAGGGGGCTATTAAATGTAGATACGCAGTATTTT	CASSDRRGLLNVDTQYF
TRBV5-5	TRBJ1-1	NA	TRBD1	TGTGCCAGCCGCTCAGGGGGCGTCGCTGAAGCTTTCTTT	CASRSGGVAEAFF
TRBV27	TRBJ2-3	NA	NA	TGTGCCAGCAGTTCAGGAGATACGCAGTATTTT	CASSSGDTQYF
TRBV5-1	TRBJ2-1	NA	NA	TGCGCCAGCAGCTTGGAAGTACGAGGGAACAATGAGCAGTTCTTC	CASSLEVRGNNEQFF
TRBV24-1	TRBJ1-3	NA	NA	TGTGCCACCAGTGATTCGGGGGTCTCTGGAAACACCATATATTTT	CATSDSGVSGNTIYF
TRBV7-2	TRBJ1-1	NA	NA	TGTGCCAGCAGCTTAGTTGGGAACACTGAAGCTTTCTTT	CASSLVGNTEAFF
TRBV7-9	TRBJ2-7	NA	TRBD2	TGTGCCAGCAGCGTGGGACTAGCGGGTGACTCCTACGAGCAGTACTTC	CASSVGLAGDSYEQYF
TRBV15	TRBJ2-3	NA	TRBD2	TGTGCCACCAGCAGAGGAACTAGCGGGGGGGCGTACACAGATACGCAGTATTTT	CATSRGTSGGAYTDTQYF
TRBV6-5	TRBJ2-5	NA	NA	TGTGCCAGCAGTTACTCAGCAGCCCAAGAGACCCAGTACTTC	CASSYSAAQETQYF
TRBV7-2	TRBJ2-5	NA	NA	TGTGCCAGCAATAGGGACCAAGAGACCCAGTACTTC	CASNRDQETQYF
TRBV4-1	TRBJ1-2	few	TRBD1	TGCGCCAGCAGCCAAGATGGCGACAGGGGAAACGTTAACTATGGCTACACCTTC	CASSQDGDRGNVNYGYTF
TRBV5-4	TRBJ1-2	NA	NA	TGTGCCAGCAGCTTATTGGCAGGGATTGGCTACACCTTC	CASSLLAGIGYTF
TRBV19	TRBJ2-3	NA	NA	TGTGCCAGTAGTATAGATCCGAGGGATACGCAGTATTTT	CASSIDPRDTQYF
TRBV27	TRBJ1-1	NA	NA	TGTGCCAGCTTTTTACTCGCTGGGACGGGGGGGAACACTGAAGCTTTCTTT	CASFLLAGTGGNTEAFF
TRBV15	TRBJ2-1	NA	NA	TGTGCCACCAGCATAGCAGGAAATGAGCAGTTCTTC	CATSIAGNEQFF
TRBV27	TRBJ2-7	NA	TRBD1	TGTGCCAGCAGGAGGACAGGGTCCTACGAGCAGTACTTC	CASRRTGSYEQYF
TRBV6-9	TRBJ1-5	NA	NA	TGTGCCAGCAATCGACAGCGGCACCTTGGGCATCAGCCCCAGCATTTT	CASNRQRHLGHQPQHF
TRBV4-1	TRBJ2-2	NA	NA	TGCGCCAGCAGCCAAGTTTTTGTTTGGGGTAGTGCCGGGGAGCTGTTTTTT	CASSQVFVWGSAGELFF
TRBV15	TRBJ1-6	once	NA	TGTGCCACCAGCAGAGATAGGGCGATTGGATCACCCCTCCACTTT	CATSRDRAIGSPLHF
TRBV9	TRBJ2-2	NA	NA	TGTGCCAGCAGCCCTAGGTGGGGCAGGGCGAACACCGGGGAGCTGTTTTTT	CASSPRWGRANTGELFF
TRBV6-2/TRBV6-3	TRBJ2-5	NA	TRBD1	TGTGCCAGCAGTCGGACAGGGGAAGAGACCCAGTACTTC	CASSRTGEETQYF
TRBV2	TRBJ1-5	NA	NA	TGTGCCAGCAGGCAGGGGCGCAATCAGCCCCAGCATTTT	CASRQGRNQPQHF
TRBV24-1	TRBJ2-1	NA	NA	TGTGCCACCTCAGCAAGGTACAATGAGCAGTTCTTC	CATSARYNEQFF
TRBV19	TRBJ1-2	NA	TRBD1	TGTGCCAGTACTGGGACAGGGCAGGCCCTTCCCTATGGCTACACCTTC	CASTGTGQALPYGYTF
TRBV5-1	TRBJ2-5	NA	TRBD2	TGCGCCAGCAGCCCGGAGACTAGCGGGGGGGCCAGAGCGACCCAGTACTTC	CASSPETSGGARATQYF
TRBV30	TRBJ2-3	NA	NA	TGTGCCTGGAGTCCCGAGGGTTTTAGCACAGATACGCAGTATTTT	CAWSPEGFSTDTQYF
TRBV19	TRBJ1-5	once	NA	TGTGCCAGTAGTATAGATCTAGGGTATAGCAATCAGCCCCAGCATTTT	CASSIDLGYSNQPQHF
TRBV27	TRBJ1-5	once	TRBD1	TGTGCCACCGGGGCAGGGGGGCTTAGGGGTAGCAATCAGCCCCAGCATTTT	CATGAGGLRGSNQPQHF
TRBV10-3	TRBJ2-2	NA	NA	TGTGCCATCAGTGAGTCGTTAGCCGCCGCCGCCGGGGAGCTGTTTTTT	CAISESLAAAAGELFF
TRBV27	TRBJ1-1	NA	NA	TGTGCCAGCAGAGAGGGGGGCCTGAACACTGAAGCTTTCTTT	CASREGGLNTEAFF
TRBV7-2	TRBJ2-7	NA	TRBD1	TGTGCCAGCAGCCCGGGACAGGGCGACGAGCAGTACTTC	CASSPGQGDEQYF
TRBV6-5	TRBJ2-7	NA	TRBD1	TGTGCCAGCAGTTCCAGGGGGCGAGACTACGAGCAGTACTTC	CASSSRGRDYEQYF
TRBV6-1	TRBJ1-5	NA	NA	TGTGCCAGCAGTGAAGCGTCCTCCAATCAGCCCCAGCATTTT	CASSEASSNQPQHF
TRBV19	TRBJ2-5	once	NA	TGTGCCAGTAGTCGTCAGAAGAGAGAGACCCAGTACTTC	CASSRQKRETQYF
TRBV30	TRBJ1-1	NA	NA	TGTGCCTGGAGTAGAGAACTGAACACTGAAGCTTTCTTT	CAWSRELNTEAFF
TRBV5-1	TRBJ1-2	NA	TRBD1	TGCGCCAGCAGCTTCGGACAGGGAGGCGGTGGCTACACCTTC	CASSFGQGGGGYTF
TRBV5-1	TRBJ2-5	NA	TRBD1	TGCGCCAGCAGACTGGGACAGGGGTATCAAGAGACCCAGTACTTC	CASRLGQGYQETQYF
TRBV5-6	TRBJ1-2	NA	NA	TGTGCCAGCAGCTTGGCCGCGGCAGCCCTACTCTATGGCTACACCTTC	CASSLAAAALLYGYTF
TRBV7-8	TRBJ2-3	NA	NA	TGTGCCAGCAGCCCGCAATTTACCACCCACACAGATACGCAGTATTTT	CASSPQFTTHTDTQYF
TRBV24-1	TRBJ1-6	NA	NA	TGTGCCACCAGTGATTTCAGGGGTAGCTCCTATAATTCACCCCTCCACTTT	CATSDFRGSSYNSPLHF
TRBV5-4	TRBJ2-2	NA	TRBD1	TGTGCCAGCAGACGAAAGGGACAGGGGGCGGACCGCACCGGGGAGCTGTTTTTT	CASRRKGQGADRTGELFF
TRBV3-1/TRBV3-2	TRBJ1-4	NA	TRBD1	TGTGCCAGCAGTCCATCAGACAGGGGACTTAATGAAAAACTGTTTTTT	CASSPSDRGLNEKLFF
TRBV5-5	TRBJ2-2	NA	NA	TGTGCCAGCAGATCGGCTACGGGAGCGAACACCGGGGAGCTGTTTTTT	CASRSATGANTGELFF
TRBV29-1	TRBJ2-3	NA	NA	TGCAGCGTTGAGGTGCTAGATACGCAGTATTTT	CSVEVLDTQYF
TRBV15	TRBJ2-2	few	TRBD2	TGTGCCACCCGGACTAGCGGGAGGGGGGAGCTGTTTTTT	CATRTSGRGELFF
TRBV18	TRBJ1-2	once	TRBD1	TGTGCCAGCTCACCCCGGGAGGGGGCCGACTATGGCTACACCTTC	CASSPREGADYGYTF